A single sample gave rise to the 6 T cell receptor beta chains below, sequenced in a study of OX40 agonist ivuxolimab in advanced cancers. Sequenced by immunoSEQ multiplex PCR; TCRdb stores in-frame clones only, minus some. The profile shows roughly 80,000 clones, 80% to 95% of them singletons. Sequences were derived from CD4+ or CD8+ T cells sorted from blood, sampled in a trial of the OX40 agonist ivuxolimab. These receptors were obtained from an adult with an advanced solid tumor such as melanoma, head and neck, liver or kidney cancer.

The chain recombines TRBV27 with TRBJ2-3; TRBD2 might be the D (5 bases). V was trimmed by 3 bases and J by 2 bases, leaving 15 bases between them. Germline values: CDR1 MNHEY, CDR2 SMNVEV (reference sequence). The CDR3 contains 16 residues. In nucleotides, the CDR3 is TGTGCCAGCAGTTTTGGTCCTCTCGGGGTCACAGATACGCAGTATTTT. Encoded protein: CASSFGPLGVTDTQYF.

This clone appeared a single time. This sequence joins TRBV7-3 and TRBJ2-3, with D unresolved. CDR1 SGHTA and CDR2 FQGTGA come from the germline V gene. CDR3 length equals 15 residues. V was cut by 2 bases and J by 4 bases, with 13 bases left in between. For the CDR3, the DNA is TGTGCCAGCAGCTTATGGACGGACCGCCCAGATACGCAGTATTTT. Translated, it gives CASSLWTDRPDTQYF.

The CDR3 DNA reads TGTGCCAGCAGCTTAGCGGGCGGAGACACTTATTACGAGCAGTACTTC. Translated, it gives CASSLAGGDTYYEQYF. This sequence joins TRBV7-2 and TRBJ2-7; no reliable D call. V was clipped by 0 bases and J by 4 bases, with 16 bases between them. The V gene's germline CDR1 is SGHTA and CDR2 FQGNSA. The CDR3 is 16 residues long. Drawing the rest from reference TRBV7-2 and TRBJ2-7, the complete variable domain is GAGVSQSPSNKVTEKGKDVELRCDPISGHTALYWYRQSLGQGLEFLIYFQGNSAPDKSGLPSDRFSAERTGGSVSTLTIQRTQQEDSAVYLCASSLAGGDTYYEQYFGPGTRLTVT.

The genes are TRBV6-4 and TRBJ1-2; 7 nucleotides agree with TRBD1. V trimming: 0 bases; J trimming: 4 bases; junction bases outside the gene matches: 5. CDR1 MRHNA and CDR2 SNTAGT come from the germline V gene. The CDR3 extends over 15 amino acids. In nucleotides, the CDR3 is TGTGCCAGCAGTGACTCAGGGGGCAATAGCTATGGCTACACCTTC. Translation gives CASSDSGGNSYGYTF.

The chain links TRBV7-9 to TRBJ2-2; D is unclear. V was trimmed by 4 bases and J by 4 bases, leaving 16 bases between them. The CDR3 consists of 16 residues. Germline V gives CDR1 SEHNR, CDR2 FQNEAQ (reference sequence). The CDR3 DNA sequence: TGTGCCAGCAGCTCCAGGACCCAAGGCGGCACCGGGGAGCTGTTTTTT. Encoded protein: CASSSRTQGGTGELFF. Full variable domain (rest looked up from reference TRBV7-9 and TRBJ2-2): DTGVSQNPRHKITKRGQNVTFRCDPISEHNRLYWYRQTLGQGPEFLTYFQNEAQLEKSRLLSDRFSAERPKGSFSTLEIQRTEQGDSAMYLCASSSRTQGGTGELFFGEGSRLTVL.

This sequence joins TRBV6-6 and TRBJ1-1, with D possibly TRBD1 on 6 matching bases. The CDR3 is 14 residues long. V lost 4 bases and J lost 6, with 15 bases in between. Germline lookup yields CDR1 MNHNY and CDR2 SVGAGI (reference sequence). The CDR3 region has the DNA TGTGCCAGCAGTTCCCCTCAGGGGCGCGCTGAAGCTTTCTTT. The encoded protein is CASSSPQGRAEAFF.